This TCR beta chain was sequenced for a study of T cells in tuberculosis. Study at large: T cells were selected with CD1B tetramers loaded with glucose monomycolate.

This CDR3 spans 16 amino acids. V shed 7 bases, J shed 6 bases, and the junction held 9 bases outside the gene matches. Germline loops: CDR1 LNHDA, CDR2 SQIVND (reference sequence). Measured with immunoSEQ multiplex PCR; TCRdb has only the in-frame clones, and not every one. Of about 34,000 clones in the sample, 80% to 95% were seen once. The TCR sequence derives from a donor aged 10-29 years with latent tuberculosis or without tuberculosis infection. V is TRBV19 and J is TRBJ2-7, with 16 bases matching TRBD2. Sequenced input: PBMCs. CDR3 sequence: CASKAGGLAGGGEQYF. DNA of the CDR3: TGTGCCAGTAAGGCCGGGGGACTAGCGGGAGGGGGCGAGCAGTACTTC.